Following are 16 T cell receptor beta chains from one sample sequenced in a study of CD8 T cells in Susac syndrome. An input of about 0.5 to 1 ug of RNA was subjected to reverse transcription using random hexamers. In TCRdb, the immunoSEQ multiplex PCR reads were re-called with MiXCR into one record per CDR3 protein. This sample has roughly 120,000 distinct CDR3 sequences; more than 85% occur once, and the top ten carry just under 0.095%. The source material was CD4+ T cells from PBMCs. The source is a human donor with multiple sclerosis.

This rearrangement joins TRBV19 to TRBJ2-7, with 8 bases aligning to TRBD1. The CDR3 has 13 residues. Germline V lookup: CDR1 LNHDA, CDR2 SQIVND (reference sequence). J was trimmed by 4 bases and V by 9 bases; bases with no gene match: 8. This CDR3 is CARERTGLYEQYF. The CDR3, as DNA: TGTGCCAGAGAAAGGACAGGGTTGTACGAGCAGTACTTC.

This clonotype appeared once. The chain carries TRBV7-2 and TRBJ2-1; D is ambiguous. The CDR3 covers 17 residues. Deletions cut 5 bases from V and 4 bases from J, with 21 bases between. CDR1 and CDR2 (germline): SGHTA, FQGNSA. CDR3 nucleotides: TGTGCCAGCAGCGCCAACGGCCGACACCCACTATACAATGAGCAGTTCTTC. As protein: CASSANGRHPLYNEQFF. Full variable domain (outside the CDR3, taken from reference TRBV7-2 and TRBJ2-1): GAGVSQSPSNKVTEKGKDVELRCDPISGHTALYWYRQSLGQGLEFLIYFQGNSAPDKSGLPSDRFSAERTGGSVSTLTIQRTQQEDSAVYLCASSANGRHPLYNEQFFGPGTRLTVL.

V gene TRBV27 combines with J gene TRBJ2-2; a weak D match, TRBD2 (5 bases). Trimming left V 5 bases short and J 3 bases short, with 7 bases between. The CDR3 runs 13 residues. The germline CDR1 and CDR2 sequences are MNHEY and SMNVEV (reference sequence). CDR3 amino acids: CASSPGYTGELFF. CDR3 in DNA: TGTGCCAGCAGTCCGGGGTACACCGGGGAGCTGTTTTTT.

The chain links TRBV7-9 to TRBJ1-1, with D perhaps matching TRBD1 (5 bases). The CDR3 extends over 15 amino acids. V was cut by 2 bases and J by 3 bases, with 13 bases left in between. CDR1 SEHNR and CDR2 FQNEAQ come from the germline V gene (reference sequence). The chain's CDR3 is CASSLLGAGDTEAFF. The CDR3 region has the DNA TGTGCCAGCAGCTTATTAGGGGCCGGGGACACTGAAGCTTTCTTT. The full variable domain, rest sourced from reference TRBV7-9 and TRBJ1-1, is DTGVSQNPRHKITKRGQNVTFRCDPISEHNRLYWYRQTLGQGPEFLTYFQNEAQLEKSRLLSDRFSAERPKGSFSTLEIQRTEQGDSAMYLCASSLLGAGDTEAFFGQGTRLTVV.

V and J are TRBV12-3 or TRBV12-4 and TRBJ2-2; the match to TRBD1 covers 12 bases. The junction had 15 bases not matched to a gene; V was cut back by 6 bases and J by 4 bases. This CDR3 is built from 19 residues. CDR3 loop: CASSDSGTGGRGGTGELFF. DNA for the CDR3: TGTGCCAGCAGCGATTCCGGGACAGGGGGCAGAGGAGGCACCGGGGAGCTGTTTTTT.

Comment on this clonotype: An end of the junction differs from the germline gene, which may be a read error. This rearrangement joins TRBV9 to TRBJ2-2; 8 bases align to TRBD1. The CDR3 is made up of 16 amino acids. Germline assignment: CDR1 SGDLS and CDR2 YYNGEE. CDR3 sequence reads: CASSVARTGNPGELFF. CDR3 in DNA: TGTGCCAGCAGCGTAGCTAGGACAGGGAACCCCGGGGAGCTGTTTTTT.

The genes are TRBV7-2 and TRBJ2-3; no clear D gene. V was shortened by 1 base and J by 5 bases, with 10 bases between the two germline ends. CDR3 size: 14 residues. Germline-derived CDR1 and CDR2 are SGHTA and FQGNSA. CDR3 sequence reads: CASSLDLNRDTQYF. DNA for the CDR3: TGTGCCAGCAGCTTAGACTTAAATCGAGATACGCAGTATTTT.

The genes are TRBV12-3 or TRBV12-4 and TRBJ2-7; TRBD1 is a possible D gene (5 bases). CDR3 length: 14 amino acids. V lost 3 bases and J 3 bases, leaving 12 bases between the germline ends. CDR3 DNA: TGTGCCAGCAGTTTGTCAGGGAACCACTACGAGCAGTACTTC. Translation gives CASSLSGNHYEQYF.

This chain joins TRBV19 and TRBJ1-4; D may be TRBD1 (6 bases). Trimming took off 6 bases at V and 6 bases at J, with 14 bases between the two ends. The length of the CDR3 is 14 residues. The germline CDR1 and CDR2 sequences are LNHDA and SQIVND (reference sequence). CDR3 region: CASSGGAEYEKLFF. For the CDR3, the DNA is TGTGCCAGTAGCGGGGGCGCGGAATATGAAAAACTGTTTTTT.

This rearrangement joins TRBV29-1 to TRBJ1-4; D is possibly TRBD1 (5 bases). The germline V gene has CDR1 SQVTM and CDR2 ANQGSEA. The V and J ends lost 2 bases and 4 bases respectively, with 11 bases between them. This CDR3 has 14 amino acids. CDR3 nucleotides: TGCAGCGTTGAACTTGCGGGGGGTAATGAAAAACTGTTTTTT. It yields the protein CSVELAGGNEKLFF.

The rearrangement uses TRBV15 and TRBJ1-5, with D perhaps matching TRBD1 (5 bases). V was trimmed by 3 bases and J by 3 bases, leaving 18 bases between them. CDR3 length: 17 residues. Germline CDR1 reads LNHNV; CDR2 reads YYDKDF (reference sequence). CDR3 DNA: TGTGCCACCAGCAGGTCCTCGTCCCGGGACCTCAATCAGCCCCAGCATTTT. Residues: CATSRSSSRDLNQPQHF.

The chain joins TRBV20-1 to TRBJ2-3, with D possibly being TRBD2 (7 bases). Germline CDR1 and CDR2: DFQATT and SNEGSKA (reference sequence). This CDR3 region has 15 residues. V shed 3 bases and J shed 4 bases, with 17 bases lying between them. CDR3 bases: TGCAGTGCTAGTCACGCTGGGGGGGGCTCAGATACGCAGTATTTT. Translation gives CSASHAGGGSDTQYF.

The chain carries TRBV29-1 and TRBJ1-2, with 7 nucleotides matching TRBD1. Germline V lookup: CDR1 SQVTM, CDR2 ANQGSEA. V was pared by 5 bases and J by 1 base, with 7 bases of the junction left unmatched. The CDR3 loop spans 14 amino acids. CDR3 sequence reads: CSVRSQGGNYGYTF. Written as DNA, the CDR3 is TGCAGCGTTCGCAGCCAGGGGGGTAACTATGGCTACACCTTC.

In its sample, this clonotype was seen a few times. The chain has TRBV7-9 and TRBJ1-4, with D uncertain. The CDR3 is 13 amino acids. V gave up 0 bases and J gave up 7 bases, with 6 bases separating them. Germline CDR1 SEHNR, CDR2 FQNEAQ (reference sequence). The CDR3 DNA sequence: TGTGCCAGCAGCTTAGCGGGTGGTGAAAAACTGTTTTTT. This encodes CASSLAGGEKLFF. The variable domain in full, completed from reference TRBV7-9 and TRBJ1-4, reads DTGVSQNPRHKITKRGQNVTFRCDPISEHNRLYWYRQTLGQGPEFLTYFQNEAQLEKSRLLSDRFSAERPKGSFSTLEIQRTEQGDSAMYLCASSLAGGEKLFFGSGTQLSVL.

V is TRBV20-1 and J is TRBJ2-3; 13 nucleotides align to TRBD2. The V gene's germline CDR1 is DFQATT and CDR2 SNEGSKA (reference sequence). The CDR3 contains 16 residues. Trimming removed 0 bases from V and 7 bases from J; junction bases left unmatched: 7. This CDR3 is CSARDAGLAGAHTQYF. CDR3 coding DNA: TGCAGTGCTAGAGATGCCGGACTAGCGGGGGCCCATACGCAGTATTTT.

The CDR3 region is CASSYPDNQPQHF. Here the CDR3 DNA reads TGTGCCAGCAGTTACCCGGACAATCAGCCCCAGCATTTT. The chain carries TRBV6-5 and TRBJ1-5; D ambiguous. Germline lookup yields CDR1 MNHEY and CDR2 SVGAGI. Trimming cost V 2 bases and J 3 bases, with 5 bases left between them. The CDR3 has 13 amino acids.